The 27 T cell receptor beta chains below all came from one sample that was sequenced in a study of blood T cell repertoires in COVID-19. Method: immunoSEQ multiplex PCR; TCRdb's copy keeps in-frame clones and lacks some. The table records about 160,000 clones, roughly nine tenths of them present only once. Sequenced: peripheral blood. Receptor source: a young man with COVID-19, enrolled during active disease.

The chain combines TRBV9 with TRBJ2-1, with 8 bases lining up with TRBD2. Germline loops: CDR1 SGDLS, CDR2 YYNGEE. With V trimmed by 3 bases and J by 5 bases, 7 bases remained unmatched. The CDR3 is made up of 15 amino acids. The CDR3 DNA follows: TGTGCCAGCAGCGCAAGCGGGGGCCCCCACAATGAGCAGTTCTTC. It is translated as CASSASGGPHNEQFF.

Note on this clone: One end of the junction fails to match germline, which may point to a read error. The J gene is TRBJ2-1, the V gene TRBV27, with 15 bases matching TRBD2. This CDR3 spans 17 amino acids. The germline gives CDR1 MNHEY, CDR2 SMNVEV (reference sequence). The CDR3 DNA is TGTGCCAGCAGTCCGGGACTAGCGGGAGGCTCCTTCAATGAGCAGTTCTTC. It specifies CASSPGLAGGSFNEQFF.

The V and J genes are TRBV9 and TRBJ1-2; D is ambiguous. Germline V lookup: CDR1 SGDLS, CDR2 YYNGEE. This CDR3 region has 13 residues. Trimming cost V 1 base and J 6 bases, with 10 bases left between them. The CDR3 sequence is CASSVSASDGYTF. As DNA, the CDR3 is TGTGCCAGCAGCGTATCGGCCAGCGATGGCTACACCTTC. The whole variable domain, filled in from reference TRBV9 and TRBJ1-2, reads DSGVTQTPKHLITATGQRVTLRCSPRSGDLSVYWYQQSLDQGLQFLIQYYNGEERAKGNILERFSAQQFPDLHSELNLSSLELGDSALYFCASSVSASDGYTFGSGTRLTVV.

CDR3 DNA sequence: TGCGCCAGCAGCCAAGATCGAAGGGGAGGACGGGAGACCCAGTACTTC. It encodes CASSQDRRGGRETQYF. The chain couples TRBV4-3 to TRBJ2-5; D is possibly TRBD2 (6 bases). Germline V gene sequence: CDR1 LGHNA, CDR2 YSLEER. CDR3 length: 16 amino acids. Deletions cut 0 bases from V and 5 bases from J, with 16 bases between.

This chain connects TRBV7-9 to TRBJ2-2; TRBD1 is a possible D gene (5 bases). Germline CDR1 is SEHNR and CDR2 is FQNEAQ (reference sequence). CDR3 length equals 19 residues. With 5 bases removed from V and 2 bases from J, the gap between germline ends came to 24 bases. The CDR3: CASSLYSSPVTANTGELFF. In DNA, the CDR3 is TGTGCCAGCAGCCTCTATTCGTCGCCAGTGACAGCAAACACCGGGGAGCTGTTTTTT.

The chain carries TRBV6-2 or TRBV6-3 and TRBJ2-3; 9 nucleotides align to TRBD2. The CDR3 is made up of 18 amino acids. Germline values: CDR1 MNHEY, CDR2 SVGEGT. J was trimmed by 2 bases and V by 2 bases; bases with no gene match: 11. The CDR3 protein is CASSYNIGLAGSTDTQYF. The CDR3 bases are TGTGCCAGCAGTTACAATATCGGGCTAGCGGGATCCACAGATACGCAGTATTTT.

V and J are TRBV9 and TRBJ2-1; D uncertain. The CDR3 runs 12 residues. Trimming took off 0 bases at V and 8 bases at J, with 6 bases between the two ends. Germline V lookup: CDR1 SGDLS, CDR2 YYNGEE. As DNA, the CDR3 is TGTGCCAGCAGCGTAGCTCGCGATGAGCAGTTCTTC. Its translation: CASSVARDEQFF.

The V call is TRBV12-3 or TRBV12-4, the J call TRBJ2-7; a possible D gene is TRBD2 (6 bases). The CDR3 contains 13 residues. Trimming took off 4 bases at V and 7 bases at J, with 14 bases between the two ends. The CDR3 is CASSSRDSGEQYF. The CDR3 DNA reads TGTGCCAGCAGTTCCCGGGACTCCGGGGAGCAGTACTTC.

The J gene is TRBJ2-1, the V gene TRBV4-3, with TRBD2 identical over 9 bases. The ends lost 1 base at V and 4 bases at J; junction bases unmatched: 8. The CDR3 length is 17 residues. Germline V gives CDR1 LGHNA, CDR2 YSLEER. CDR3 sequence (DNA): TGCGCCAGCAGCCAAGCCGTGACTAGCGGATCTTACAATGAGCAGTTCTTC. Its protein product is CASSQAVTSGSYNEQFF.

This clone was detected only once. The genes are TRBV5-1 and TRBJ2-3; maybe TRBD2 (6 bases). This CDR3 has 16 amino acids. Germline CDR1 SGHRS, CDR2 YFSETQ. V was cut by 0 bases and J by 2 bases, with 13 bases left in between. CDR3 in amino acids: CASSLEEGLPTDTQYF. The CDR3 coding sequence is TGCGCCAGCAGCTTGGAGGAGGGCCTCCCCACAGATACGCAGTATTTT.

V gene TRBV12-3 or TRBV12-4 combines with J gene TRBJ2-7, with D uncertain. The CDR3 consists of 13 residues. With 2 bases removed from V and 6 bases from J, the gap between germline ends came to 11 bases. The CDR3 nucleotides are TGTGCCAGCAGTTTATCGAACATTGCCGAGCAGTACTTC. Protein product: CASSLSNIAEQYF.

This clone was recorded a few times. The CDR3 DNA is TGTGCCAGCAGCCCCCGGACAGGGAGCCTGATGAACACTGAAGCTTTCTTT. The encoded protein is CASSPRTGSLMNTEAFF. V gene TRBV7-9 combines with J gene TRBJ1-1; TRBD1 matches at 8 bases. The CDR3 totals 17 residues. Trimming removed 5 bases from V and 0 bases from J; junction bases left unmatched: 11. Germline loops: CDR1 SEHNR, CDR2 FQNEAQ (reference sequence).

This chain uses TRBV11-2 with TRBJ2-7, with TRBD1 identical over 7 bases. This CDR3 has 14 residues. Germline CDR1 and CDR2: SGHAT and FQNNGV. Trimming took 5 bases from V and 2 from J; bases not matched to a gene: 6. CDR3 nucleotides: TGTGCCAGCAGCCTAGGACAGGAGCCCTACGAGCAGTACTTC. Protein sequence: CASSLGQEPYEQYF.

This clone has a single count. The chain recombines TRBV6-2 or TRBV6-3 with TRBJ2-7; 10 bases match TRBD2. Germline loops: CDR1 MNHEY, CDR2 SVGEGT. V lost 0 bases to trimming and J lost 6 bases; unmatched junction nucleotides: 5. This CDR3 is 15 amino acids long. DNA for the CDR3: TGTGCCAGCAGTTACTCCTTTAGCGGGAGGTTCGAGCAGTACTTC. It specifies CASSYSFSGRFEQYF.

The rearrangement links TRBV5-6 to TRBJ2-1; possible D gene TRBD2, 6 bases. The CDR3 covers 16 residues. The ends were cut back, 0 bases at V and 10 bases at J, with 20 bases in the middle. CDR1 and CDR2 (germline): SGHDT, YYEEEE. The CDR3 region is CASSLVTGTYNEEQFF. Here the CDR3 DNA reads TGTGCCAGCAGCTTGGTGACGGGGACTTACAATGAGGAGCAGTTCTTC.

The rearrangement links TRBV24-1 to TRBJ1-5, with D tentatively TRBD1 (5 bases). The CDR3 extends over 11 amino acids. Trimming took 8 bases from V and 7 from J, leaving 8 bases between them. Germline CDR1 and CDR2: KGHDR and SFDVKD. The CDR3, as DNA: TGTGCCACCAATTGGGGCCAGCCCCAGCATTTT. Translated: CATNWGQPQHF.

This rearrangement joins TRBV9 to TRBJ2-3, with 9 nucleotides matching TRBD2. The CDR3 totals 18 residues. Looked up from germline, CDR1 is SGDLS and CDR2 is YYNGEE. J gave up 1 base and V 0 bases, and 9 bases lay outside the gene matches. The CDR3 loop reads CASSVAAKVAGGTDTQYF. The CDR3 DNA is TGTGCCAGCAGCGTAGCGGCGAAGGTAGCGGGAGGCACAGATACGCAGTATTTT.

The rearrangement joins TRBV9 to TRBJ2-5; the D gene is possibly TRBD1 (6 bases). Germline V lookup: CDR1 SGDLS, CDR2 YYNGEE. The CDR3 contains 15 residues. V was shortened by 0 bases and J by 5 bases, with 14 bases between the two germline ends. DNA of the CDR3: TGTGCCAGCAGCGTAGGTGGGGGCCCCCTTGAGACCCAGTACTTC. Translating gives CASSVGGGPLETQYF.

This sequence joins TRBV25-1 and TRBJ2-3; TRBD2 matches at 8 bases. The CDR3 contains 15 residues. Unmatched junction bases numbered 11, after V lost 10 bases and J lost 2 bases. Germline CDR1 and CDR2: MGHDK and SYGVNS. This chain's CDR3 is CATMDRGGNTDTQYF. CDR3 nucleotides: TGTGCCACCATGGACCGCGGGGGGAACACAGATACGCAGTATTTT.

The V gene is TRBV6-2 or TRBV6-3, the J gene TRBJ2-1, with 11 nucleotides matching TRBD2. The ends lost 2 bases at V and 0 bases at J; junction bases unmatched: 12. Germline CDR1 is MNHEY and CDR2 is SVGEGT. The CDR3 is made up of 20 amino acids. This CDR3 reads CASSYPGLADADRSYNEQFF. CDR3 in DNA: TGTGCCAGCAGTTACCCGGGACTAGCGGACGCGGACCGCTCCTACAATGAGCAGTTCTTC.

This chain uses TRBV4-3 with TRBJ2-7; tentatively, D is TRBD1 (6 bases). V gave up 0 bases and J gave up 3 bases, with 9 bases separating them. The germline gives CDR1 LGHNA, CDR2 YSLEER. The CDR3 covers 14 residues. The chain's CDR3 is CASSQETGHYEQYF. CDR3 bases: TGCGCCAGCAGCCAAGAGACGGGACACTACGAGCAGTACTTC.

The chain uses TRBV10-3 and TRBJ2-2; TRBD2 agrees at 10 bases. V shed 0 bases, J shed 4 bases, and the junction held 8 bases outside the gene matches. Germline CDR1 ENHRY, CDR2 SYGVKD. The CDR3 contains 18 residues. The CDR3 bases are TGTGCCATCAGTGAGTCGAACCTAGCGGGAGTGGGCACCGGGGAGCTGTTTTTT. It yields the protein CAISESNLAGVGTGELFF.

J is TRBJ1-2 and V is TRBV4-3, with TRBD1 identical over 7 bases. Germline V gene data show CDR1 as LGHNA and CDR2 as YSLEER. V was pared by 1 base and J by 8 bases, with 4 bases of the junction left unmatched. This CDR3 has 13 amino acids. The CDR3 sequence: CASSQGQGFGYTF. In DNA form, the CDR3 reads TGCGCCAGCAGCCAAGGACAGGGTTTCGGCTACACCTTC.

The chain carries TRBV27 and TRBJ1-2; D perhaps matches TRBD1 (5 bases). CDR3 length: 13 residues. Deletions cut 4 bases from V and 8 bases from J, with 14 bases between. CDR1 and CDR2 (germline): MNHEY, SMNVEV (reference sequence). The CDR3 loop reads CASSSRGKVGYTF. DNA for the CDR3: TGTGCCAGCAGTTCTAGGGGCAAGGTCGGCTACACCTTC.

V is TRBV24-1 and J is TRBJ2-7; 13 bases line up with TRBD2. Germline V gene sequence: CDR1 KGHDR, CDR2 SFDVKD. There are 14 residues in the CDR3. V shed 4 bases, J shed 6 bases, and the junction held 2 bases outside the gene matches. DNA for the CDR3: TGTGCCACCAGTGACTGGACTAGCGGGGGCGAGCAGTACTTC. Translating it yields CATSDWTSGGEQYF.

J is TRBJ1-2 and V is TRBV11-2, with 9 bases aligning to TRBD1. CDR1 SGHAT and CDR2 FQNNGV come from the germline V gene. The CDR3 has 14 residues. The V segment lost 5 bases and the J segment 4 bases; nucleotides outside the gene matches: 5. The CDR3 region is CASSPGTGRYGYTF. The CDR3 region has the DNA TGTGCCAGCAGCCCCGGGACAGGGCGCTATGGCTACACCTTC.

The J gene is TRBJ2-2, the V gene TRBV6-2 or TRBV6-3; 9 bases are shared with TRBD1. This CDR3 spans 16 amino acids. Unmatched junction bases numbered 8, after V lost 5 bases and J lost 4 bases. Germline V gives CDR1 MNHEY, CDR2 SVGEGT. The CDR3 loop is CASSPGDRAGTGELFF. The CDR3, as DNA: TGTGCCAGCAGTCCCGGGGACAGGGCGGGCACCGGGGAGCTGTTTTTT.